These 15 T cell receptor beta chains were sequenced from one sample in a study of T-cell reconstitution after alpha-beta-depleted transplantation in children. TCRbeta library preparation incorporated unique molecular identifiers. Each CDR3 protein gets one entry after TCRdb re-called the PCR reads with MiXCR. Here the sample spans about 540,000 distinct CDR3 sequences, around 19% being singletons. The input for sequencing was PBMCs from the stem cell graft donor, taken from the stem cell graft. Receptors were obtained from a human donor who donated a stem cell graft to a child with acute lymphoblastic leukemia.

This clonotype was picked up many times. The chain is built from TRBV5-1 and TRBJ2-5, with D perhaps matching TRBD2 (6 bases). Germline lookup yields CDR1 SGHRS and CDR2 YFSETQ. This CDR3 has 16 residues. Between the trimmed V and J ends, which lost 7 bases and 2 bases, there was a span of 21 bases. The CDR3 region is CASQLQRGSAQETQYF. The CDR3 DNA reads TGCGCCAGCCAACTCCAACGGGGGAGCGCTCAAGAGACCCAGTACTTC.

This clonotype was recorded many times. Written as DNA, the CDR3 is TGTGCCAGCAGTTACGGGGCAGCGGGAAGGGAAAATGAGCAGTTCTTC. Its protein product is CASSYGAAGRENEQFF. V is TRBV6-5 and J is TRBJ2-1; 7 bases match TRBD2. In germline, CDR1 is MNHEY, CDR2 SVGAGI. V was clipped by 2 bases and J by 7 bases; unmatched bases: 11. The CDR3 is 16 residues long.

The chain is built from TRBV20-1 and TRBJ1-5, with D possibly TRBD1 on 5 matching bases. Germline-derived CDR1 and CDR2 are DFQATT and SNEGSKA (reference sequence). V lost 0 bases to trimming and J lost 6 bases, with 18 bases between them. There are 16 residues in the CDR3. The CDR3 protein is CSARDQWSLGGQPQHF. DNA of the CDR3: TGCAGTGCTAGAGATCAGTGGAGCTTGGGGGGTCAGCCCCAGCATTTT.

CDR3 sequence (DNA): TGTGCCAGTAGTCCCTTGGATCGACAGGGATCTTTAGCTTTCTTT. Translated, it gives CASSPLDRQGSLAFF. This chain uses TRBV19 with TRBJ1-1; 7 nucleotides line up with TRBD1. The CDR3 sequence is 15 residues long. CDR1 LNHDA and CDR2 SQIVND come from the germline V gene (reference sequence). J gave up 10 bases and V 5 bases, and 16 bases lay outside the gene matches.

The chain links TRBV4-1 to TRBJ1-4; D not resolved. With 1 base removed from V and 4 bases from J, the gap between germline ends came to 10 bases. CDR3 length: 15 residues. Germline assignment: CDR1 MGHRA and CDR2 YSYEKL. The CDR3 protein is CASSQGKSLNEKLFF. The CDR3 DNA reads as TGCGCCAGCAGCCAAGGGAAGAGTCTTAATGAAAAACTGTTTTTT.

This clonotype appeared many times. V is TRBV20-1 and J is TRBJ2-3, with D unresolved. Per the germline V gene, CDR1 is DFQATT and CDR2 is SNEGSKA (reference sequence). The CDR3 is made up of 14 amino acids. V was shortened by 2 bases and J by 0 bases, with 9 bases between the two germline ends. CDR3 sequence reads: CSARNPDSTDTQYF. CDR3 bases: TGCAGTGCTAGAAATCCGGACAGCACAGATACGCAGTATTTT.

The chain is built from TRBV5-1 and TRBJ1-3, with 8 bases aligning to TRBD1. The CDR3 is 16 amino acids. The V gene's germline CDR1 is SGHRS and CDR2 YFSETQ. V lost 0 bases and J lost 5; bases outside the gene matches: 7. The CDR3 DNA is TGCGCCAGCAGCTTGGCCTCAGGGGGCCGGAGAAACACCATATATTTT. Translated: CASSLASGGRRNTIYF.

This clonotype has ten or more counts. This chain joins TRBV5-6 and TRBJ1-2; weak D call: TRBD1 (5 bases). The germline V and J ends were trimmed by 6 bases and 2 bases, with 23 bases remaining between them. CDR3 length equals 17 residues. CDR1 is SGHDT, CDR2 YYEEEE, per germline. The CDR3 nucleotides are TGTGCCAGCACTATCCCGGGACCCAATTCACCGAACTATGGCTACACCTTC. Amino acids: CASTIPGPNSPNYGYTF.

The chain employs TRBV21-1 and TRBJ2-5; the table's TRBD1 call for D was not verified on the DNA. TRBV21-1 is a pseudogene locus. CDR3 length: 15 residues. CDR3 in DNA: TGTGCCAGCATCTGTAGAATACAGGGAGAAGAGACCCAGTACTTC. It codes for CASICRIQGEETQYF.

The rearrangement links TRBV5-1 to TRBJ2-7; TRBD2 aligns across 10 bases. Germline CDR1 reads SGHRS; CDR2 reads YFSETQ. The CDR3 loop spans 15 amino acids. After removal of 0 bases from V and 6 bases from J, the junction contained 6 bases not matched to a gene. The CDR3 DNA reads as TGCGCCAGCAGCTTGGAGTCTAGCGGGAGTCGCGAGCAGTACTTC. It encodes CASSLESSGSREQYF.

The V gene is TRBV5-1, the J gene TRBJ2-5; tentative D call: TRBD2 (6 bases). With 3 bases removed from V and 5 bases from J, the gap between germline ends came to 14 bases. CDR3 size: 14 residues. From germline, CDR1 is SGHRS and CDR2 YFSETQ. The CDR3 is CASSSGLLGETQYF. CDR3 bases: TGCGCCAGCAGCTCTGGACTACTGGGGGAGACCCAGTACTTC.

This clonotype was counted ten times or more. V and J are TRBV14 and TRBJ2-1; 12 nucleotides line up with TRBD2. CDR3 size: 15 residues. In germline, CDR1 is SGHDN, CDR2 FVKESK. The V segment lost 4 bases and the J segment 4 bases; nucleotides outside the gene matches: 2. The CDR3 here is CASSRGLAGYNEQFF. As DNA, the CDR3 is TGTGCCAGCAGCCGCGGACTAGCGGGATACAATGAGCAGTTCTTC.

In its sample, this clonotype was seen a few times. The chain carries TRBV5-1 and TRBJ2-1; D is possibly TRBD2 (7 bases). Germline V lookup: CDR1 SGHRS, CDR2 YFSETQ. V lost 4 bases, J lost 3 bases, and 17 bases lay in between. This CDR3 has 16 amino acids. CDR3 sequence reads: CASSPIGGAVYNEQFF. For the CDR3, the DNA is TGCGCCAGCAGCCCTATTGGGGGGGCGGTCTACAATGAGCAGTTCTTC.

J is TRBJ2-7 and V is TRBV27; TRBD2 aligns across 10 bases. Germline assignment: CDR1 MNHEY and CDR2 SMNVEV (reference sequence). Trimming removed 2 bases from V and 2 bases from J; junction bases left unmatched: 15. The CDR3 has 19 amino acids. The CDR3 protein is CASSLEAVAGGPLPYEQYF. In DNA, the CDR3 is TGTGCCAGCAGTTTAGAGGCCGTAGCGGGAGGCCCACTCCCCTACGAGCAGTACTTC.

This clonotype has just a few counts. The gene calls are TRBV5-1 and TRBJ2-5; D possibly corresponds to TRBD2 (6 bases). The V gene's germline CDR1 is SGHRS and CDR2 YFSETQ. The germline V and J ends were trimmed by 4 bases and 2 bases, with 15 bases remaining between them. There are 15 residues in the CDR3. The CDR3 DNA reads TGCGCCAGCAGCCTCACCGGGACTCAACAAGAGACCCAGTACTTC. Amino acid sequence: CASSLTGTQQETQYF.